This paragraph covers one T cell receptor beta chain sequence. cDNA came from approximately 0.5 to 1 ug RNA primed by random hexamers. Amplification of TCR beta CDR3 across 54 Vbeta and 13 Jbeta was performed with immunoSEQ multiplex PCR. TCRdb processed the immunoSEQ multiplex PCR reads anew with MiXCR; each CDR3 protein has one entry. In the table there are more than 65,000 distinct CDR3 sequences, roughly 94% of which are singletons. The entry originates in a study of CD8 T cells in Susac syndrome. In germline, CDR1 is SEHNR, CDR2 FQNEAQ (reference sequence). V lost 1 base to trimming and J lost 4 bases, with 13 bases between them. CDR3 size: 15 residues.

The V and J genes are TRBV7-9 and TRBJ1-1, with D possibly TRBD1 on 5 matching bases. This clonotype originated in a human donor in good health. Sequencing was performed on CD8+ T cells from PBMCs. CDR3 protein: CASSLGGMGGTEAFF. The CDR3 DNA reads as TGTGCCAGCAGCTTAGGTGGGATGGGGGGCACTGAAGCTTTCTTT.